This T cell receptor (beta chain) came from a study of identical twins. TCRdb used MiXCR to reprocess the 5' RACE reads, holding one entry per CDR3 protein. Found here are around 370,000 distinct CDR3 sequences, 7% to 9.5% of them singletons; the top ten hold roughly 8.7%. The CDR3 has 16 amino acids. V shed 5 bases and J 5 bases; nucleotides not matched to a gene: 11. Per germline, CDR1 DFQATT and CDR2 SNEGSKA (reference sequence). The receptor was isolated from a woman aged 50 to 60 in good health. The sample taken for sequencing was naive T cells sorted from blood. The gene calls are TRBV20-1 and TRBJ2-1; 11 nucleotides align to TRBD2. CDR3 coding DNA: TGCAGTGCTGATACAGCCCTAGCGGGAGGACACAATGAGCAGTTCTTC. Amino acids: CSADTALAGGHNEQFF.